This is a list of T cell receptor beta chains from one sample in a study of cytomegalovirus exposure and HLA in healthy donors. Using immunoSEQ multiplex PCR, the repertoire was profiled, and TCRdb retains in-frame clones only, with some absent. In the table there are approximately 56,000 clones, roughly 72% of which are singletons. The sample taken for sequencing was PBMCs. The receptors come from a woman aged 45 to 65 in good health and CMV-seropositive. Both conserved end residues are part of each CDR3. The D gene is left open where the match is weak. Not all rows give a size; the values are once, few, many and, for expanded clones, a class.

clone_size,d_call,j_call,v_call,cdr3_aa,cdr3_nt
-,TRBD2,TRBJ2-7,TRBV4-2,CASSQERLAYEQYF,TGTGCCAGCAGCCAAGAGAGACTAGCTTACGAGCAGTACTTC
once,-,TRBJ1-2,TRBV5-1,CASSPGWNYGYTF,TGCGCCAGCAGCCCGGGGTGGAACTATGGCTACACCTTC
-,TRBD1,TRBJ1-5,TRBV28,CAAKQGDNQPQHF,TGTGCGGCAAAACAGGGGGACAATCAGCCCCAGCATTTT
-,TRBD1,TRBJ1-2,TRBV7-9,CASSLDGTGGFGYTF,TGTGCCAGCAGCCTCGACGGGACAGGGGGCTTTGGCTACACCTTC
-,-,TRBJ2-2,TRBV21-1,CASSKGGYYGQGAPRGGELFF,TGTGCCAGCAGCAAGGGGGGGTACTATGGGCAGGGGGCTCCCCGGGGCGGGGAGCTGTTTTTT
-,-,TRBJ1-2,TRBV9,CASSTGGAYGYTF,TGTGCCAGCAGCACGGGGGGGGCCTATGGCTACACCTTC
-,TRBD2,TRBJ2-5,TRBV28,CASSFRGGRAETQYF,TGTGCCAGCAGTTTCCGTGGCGGGAGGGCGGAGACCCAGTACTTC
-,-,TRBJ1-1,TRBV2,CASSRGSQNTEAFF,TGTGCCAGCAGCAGGGGCTCCCAGAACACTGAAGCTTTCTTT
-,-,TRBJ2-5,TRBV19,CASGTTETQYF,TGTGCCAGTGGAACTACAGAGACCCAGTACTTC
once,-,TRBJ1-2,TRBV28,CASSYSNYGYTF,TGTGCCAGCAGTTACAGTAACTATGGCTACACCTTC
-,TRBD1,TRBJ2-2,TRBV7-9,CASIPPGQGPTGELFF,TGTGCCAGCATACCTCCGGGACAGGGGCCCACCGGGGAGCTGTTTTTT
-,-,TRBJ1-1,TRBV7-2,CASSFMNTEAFF,TGTGCCAGCAGTTTCATGAACACTGAAGCTTTCTTT
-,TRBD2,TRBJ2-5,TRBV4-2,CASSQDRAGGQETQYF,TGTGCCAGCAGCCAAGATCGAGCGGGGGGACAAGAGACCCAGTACTTC
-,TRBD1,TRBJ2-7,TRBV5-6,CASSLGQGVYEQYF,TGTGCCAGCAGCTTGGGACAGGGAGTCTACGAGCAGTACTTC
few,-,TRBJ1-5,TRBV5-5,CASSLLGGGGGGNQPQHF,TGTGCCAGCAGCTTGCTCGGGGGCGGGGGAGGCGGCAATCAGCCCCAGCATTTT
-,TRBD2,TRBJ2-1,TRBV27,CASISGGTTTPNEQFF,TGTGCCAGCATTTCTGGTGGGACTACTACTCCTAATGAGCAGTTCTTC
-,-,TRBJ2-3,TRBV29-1,CSVQRAERTDTQYF,TGCAGCGTCCAGAGGGCCGAAAGGACAGATACGCAGTATTTT
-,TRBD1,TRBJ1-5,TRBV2,CASSLFRDRGVSNQPQHF,TGTGCCAGCAGCCTATTCCGGGACAGGGGAGTTAGCAATCAGCCCCAGCATTTT